These 4 T cell receptor beta chains share one sample of origin, sequenced in a study of blood T cell repertoires in COVID-19. Produced via immunoSEQ multiplex PCR; TCRdb's table is partial and in-frame only. The sample records about 270,000 clones, 84% being singletons. Sample: peripheral blood. The source is a human donor with COVID-19, enrolled during active disease. The donor label of this sample is uncertain.

V and J are TRBV30 and TRBJ1-5; D is unclear. Deletions cut 2 bases from V and 4 bases from J, with 12 bases between. Germline V gene lookup returns CDR1 GTSNPN and CDR2 SVGIG (reference sequence). This CDR3 has 14 residues. The CDR3 nucleotides are TGTGCCTGGAGTATGAATCACCTAAATCAGCCCCAGCATTTT. It specifies CAWSMNHLNQPQHF.

The chain has TRBV6-2 or TRBV6-3 and TRBJ1-1, with D perhaps matching TRBD1 (5 bases). V was shortened by 6 bases and J by 6 bases, with 11 bases between the two germline ends. CDR3 length equals 12 residues. CDR1 and CDR2 (germline): MNHEY, SVGEGT. CDR3 region: CASSNQGSEAFF. CDR3 sequence (DNA): TGTGCCAGCAGCAACCAGGGTTCTGAAGCTTTCTTT.

The V gene is TRBV9, the J gene TRBJ2-3; D is ambiguous. Germline V gene sequence: CDR1 SGDLS, CDR2 YYNGEE. V lost 4 bases, J lost 1 base, and 13 bases lay in between. The CDR3 loop spans 15 amino acids. The chain's CDR3 is CASSPQISGTDTQYF. The CDR3 DNA follows: TGTGCCAGCAGCCCCCAGATATCAGGCACAGATACGCAGTATTTT.

V usage is TRBV6-5 and J usage is TRBJ1-5; no firm D call. V dropped 4 bases and J dropped 7 bases, with 8 bases sitting between them. Germline-derived CDR1 and CDR2 are MNHEY and SVGAGI. This CDR3 spans 12 amino acids. The CDR3 DNA reads TGTGCCAGCAGTTCGCCTACCCAGCCCCAGCATTTT. This codes for CASSSPTQPQHF.